This is a list of T cell receptor beta chains from one sample in a study of blood T cell repertoires in COVID-19. Clones were sequenced by immunoSEQ multiplex PCR, and TCRdb holds only the in-frame ones, with some missing. The sample gives about 240,000 clones, about three quarters of which show up once; 3% to 3.5% is in the top ten. The sample was peripheral blood. These receptors all come from a woman of 80 years or more with acute or convalescent COVID-19. Each CDR3 is given with its conserved first and last residue. Each record gives: V gene, J gene, CDR3 protein.

V gene: TRBV7-8; J gene: TRBJ2-1; CDR3 protein: CASSLTGISYNEQFF
V gene: TRBV5-6; J gene: TRBJ2-3; CDR3 protein: CASSRNMGGFTDTQYF
V gene: TRBV3-1/TRBV3-2; J gene: TRBJ1-1; CDR3 protein: CASSQVLGAAEAFF
V gene: TRBV7-9; J gene: TRBJ2-7; CDR3 protein: CASSSQGALYEQYF
V gene: TRBV14; J gene: TRBJ1-2; CDR3 protein: CASSQGRQVYGYTF
V gene: TRBV18; J gene: TRBJ1-1; CDR3 protein: CASSPSAPGANTEAFF
V gene: TRBV10-3; J gene: TRBJ2-7; CDR3 protein: CAIKPAGGGYEQYF
V gene: TRBV19; J gene: TRBJ1-2; CDR3 protein: CASEPRGRDNGYTF
V gene: TRBV7-9; J gene: TRBJ2-7; CDR3 protein: CASRPTDRPYEQYF
V gene: TRBV5-1; J gene: TRBJ2-7; CDR3 protein: CASSLDAETYEQYF
V gene: TRBV11-2; J gene: TRBJ2-3; CDR3 protein: CASSLGTRRTDTQYF
V gene: TRBV5-1; J gene: TRBJ2-1; CDR3 protein: CASSLPGTSGNNEQFF
V gene: TRBV19; J gene: TRBJ1-3; CDR3 protein: CASNQGYSGNTIYF
V gene: TRBV4-2; J gene: TRBJ1-2; CDR3 protein: CASSQAGGGNYGYTF
V gene: TRBV12-3/TRBV12-4; J gene: TRBJ1-2; CDR3 protein: CASSPDSDYGYTF
V gene: TRBV27; J gene: TRBJ1-6; CDR3 protein: CASSLRDSYNSPLHF
V gene: TRBV2; J gene: TRBJ2-2; CDR3 protein: CASRDRVDTGELFF
V gene: TRBV4-2; J gene: TRBJ2-1; CDR3 protein: CASSQSTSGSLGYNEQFF
V gene: TRBV10-1; J gene: TRBJ2-1; CDR3 protein: CASSDGEGPPYNEQFF
V gene: TRBV5-1; J gene: TRBJ1-1; CDR3 protein: CASSPGQGWGTEAFF
V gene: TRBV29-1; J gene: TRBJ2-3; CDR3 protein: CSVPGTGNTDTQYF
V gene: TRBV12-3/TRBV12-4; J gene: TRBJ1-1; CDR3 protein: CASSLAYLAAFF
V gene: TRBV29-1; J gene: TRBJ2-6; CDR3 protein: CSVETGVRSGANVLTF
V gene: TRBV5-1; J gene: TRBJ2-2; CDR3 protein: CASTLGTSAGELFF
V gene: TRBV3-1/TRBV3-2; J gene: TRBJ2-2; CDR3 protein: CASSLYSTNTGELFF
V gene: TRBV18; J gene: TRBJ2-7; CDR3 protein: CASSPGQASSYEQYF
V gene: TRBV19; J gene: TRBJ1-4; CDR3 protein: CASSQGVTNEKLFF